The 9 T cell receptor beta chains given below trace back to one sample, sequenced in a study of regulatory T cells in long-lasting Graves disease. Time point defined: newly diagnosed GD, antithyroid drugs for less than 3 months. Construction of the TCR library relied on RNA isolated from PBMCs. Building the TCR beta libraries relied on iRepertoire HTBI primers, and CDR3 regions underwent Arm-PCR. TCRdb independently ran MiXCR on the multiplex PCR reads; one entry per CDR3 protein. The sample has 350,000 to 500,000 distinct CDR3 sequences, about 15% seen once. These sequences were also reported in another study, on T cells in Graves' hyperthyroidism and ophthalmopathy.

This specimen consisted of peripheral blood mononuclear cells (PBMCs), obtained at new diagnosis, from a patient treated with antithyroid drugs. The source of these receptors is a woman aged 30 to 39 with Graves disease.

This clonotype was seen once. V gene TRBV18 combines with J gene TRBJ2-5; 9 bases match TRBD2. CDR3 length: 16 residues. Trimming removed 2 bases from V and 1 base from J; junction bases left unmatched: 5. Looked up from germline, CDR1 is KGHSH and CDR2 is LQKENI. The CDR3 region is CASSPGAGGPQETQYF. In nucleotides, the CDR3 is TGTGCCAGCTCACCAGGAGCGGGAGGCCCCCAAGAGACCCAGTACTTC.

This clonotype has a count of ten or more. The V call is TRBV12-3 or TRBV12-4, the J call TRBJ2-7, with 8 bases matching TRBD1. The CDR3 is 13 amino acids. V lost 5 bases and J lost 5; bases outside the gene matches: 5. CDR3 in amino acids: CASSPRQGNEQYF. DNA of the CDR3: TGTGCCAGCAGTCCCAGACAGGGGAACGAGCAGTACTTC.

This clonotype was counted at least ten times. The chain couples TRBV28 to TRBJ2-5; 10 bases are a match to TRBD2. The ends lost 4 bases at V and 1 base at J; junction bases unmatched: 6. Germline V gene lookup returns CDR1 MDHEN and CDR2 SYDVKM. This CDR3 has 16 amino acids. Here the CDR3 DNA reads TGTGCCAGCAGTTCCGGACTAGCGGACATCCAAGAGACCCAGTACTTC. This gives the protein CASSSGLADIQETQYF.

V is TRBV19 and J is TRBJ2-7, with D perhaps assigned TRBD1 or TRBD2 (6 bases each). From germline, CDR1 is LNHDA and CDR2 SQIVND (reference sequence). This CDR3 has 14 amino acids. CDR3 sequence reads: CATRRSGGGYEQYF. The CDR3, as DNA: TGTGCAACCAGGCGTTCCGGGGGCGGCTACGAGCAGTACTTC.

This clonotype was seen at least ten times. The chain is built from TRBV7-8 and TRBJ1-5; the D gene is possibly TRBD1 (5 bases). This CDR3 contains 14 residues. Between the trimmed V and J ends, which lost 1 base and 7 bases, there was a span of 11 bases. Germline V gives CDR1 SGHVS, CDR2 FQNEAQ. The CDR3 loop is CASSLDPGYQPQHF. The CDR3 nucleotides read TGTGCCAGCAGCTTAGACCCAGGGTACCAGCCCCAGCATTTT.

This clonotype was found a few times. V is TRBV12-3 or TRBV12-4 and J is TRBJ2-3, with 7 bases lining up with TRBD1. Losses at the gene ends were 7 bases for V and 0 bases for J; bases not matched to a gene: 13. The CDR3 extends over 17 amino acids. The CDR3 DNA reads as TGTGCCAGCACCATGATGGGACAGACGATTAGCACAGATACGCAGTATTTT. Its translation: CASTMMGQTISTDTQYF.

This clonotype was seen at least ten times. The chain recombines TRBV11-2 with TRBJ2-1, with D possibly matching TRBD1 (5 bases). The V gene's germline CDR1 is SGHAT and CDR2 FQNNGV. The CDR3 contains 16 residues. Trimming stripped 3 bases from V and 3 bases from J, with 15 bases between. CDR3 loop: CASSFHTSRVYNEQFF. The CDR3 DNA follows: TGTGCCAGCAGCTTTCATACCTCCAGGGTCTACAATGAGCAGTTCTTC.

In its sample, this clonotype was seen many times. V gene TRBV28 combines with J gene TRBJ1-5; possibly TRBD1 for D (5 bases). The germline V gene has CDR1 MDHEN and CDR2 SYDVKM. The CDR3 length is 15 residues. The ends were cut back, 6 bases at V and 6 bases at J, with 18 bases in the middle. The CDR3: CASSKTDSFSQPQHF. The CDR3 DNA is TGTGCCAGCAGCAAGACAGACTCTTTCTCTCAGCCCCAGCATTTT.

The J gene is TRBJ2-3, the V gene TRBV10-3, with TRBD1 matching over 11 bases. V was clipped by 0 bases and J by 2 bases; unmatched bases: 10. This CDR3 has 19 amino acids. Germline V gene lookup returns CDR1 ENHRY and CDR2 SYGVKD. In DNA, the CDR3 is TGTGCCATCAGTGAGTCGACCCCGGGACAGGGGGTTATCACAGATACGCAGTATTTT. Translation: CAISESTPGQGVITDTQYF.